These 21 T cell receptor beta chains came from one sample sequenced in a study of CD4 T cells in relation to SARS-CoV-2 and coronaviruses. TCRdb keeps only in-frame clones here, not all; method: immunoSEQ multiplex PCR. In the table there are 20,000 to 25,000 clones, about 80% of which are singletons. CD4+ T cells from unexposed donors were obtained before the COVID-19 pandemic (2011-2018). After nine to ten days of culture, CD4+ T cells were isolated. Their antigens remain unidentified. The sample comprised CD4+ T cells from PBMCs, cultured in vitro. The receptors shown here come from a human donor in good health.

The CDR3, as DNA: TGTGCCAGCAGTCGACTAGGGGGGGATACGCAGTATTTT. The encoded protein is CASSRLGGDTQYF. The V gene is TRBV2, the J gene TRBJ2-3; D could derive from TRBD1 or TRBD2 (6 bases each). Trimming shortened V by 5 bases and J by 6 bases, and 12 bases separated the two germline ends. The CDR3 covers 13 residues. Per the germline V gene, CDR1 is SNHLY and CDR2 is FYNNEI.

The chain employs TRBV19 and TRBJ1-3, with D unresolved. The germline gives CDR1 LNHDA, CDR2 SQIVND (reference sequence). The CDR3 contains 13 residues. V was shortened by 3 bases and J by 0 bases, with 3 bases between the two germline ends. The CDR3 DNA reads as TGTGCCAGTAGTATCGTCTCTGGAAACACCATATATTTT. It codes for CASSIVSGNTIYF.

The CDR3 region has the DNA TGTGCCAGTGGGTGGACAACTAATGAAAAACTGTTTTTT. Translation: CASGWTTNEKLFF. The chain joins TRBV30 to TRBJ1-4, with D uncertain. The CDR3 covers 13 residues. The germline CDR1 and CDR2 sequences are GTSNPN and SVGIG (reference sequence). V was shortened by 8 bases and J by 0 bases, with 10 bases between the two germline ends.

The rearrangement joins TRBV5-4 to TRBJ2-2; 11 nucleotides agree with TRBD1. Trimming took 0 bases from V and 8 from J; bases not matched to a gene: 3. CDR3 length: 15 amino acids. Germline V gives CDR1 SGHNT, CDR2 YYREEE (reference sequence). The CDR3 spells CASSLADRGRGELFF. CDR3 coding DNA: TGTGCCAGCAGCTTGGCGGACAGGGGGCGAGGGGAGCTGTTTTTT.

V usage is TRBV5-1 and J usage is TRBJ2-5; D may match TRBD1 or TRBD2 (7 bases each). The germline gives CDR1 SGHRS, CDR2 YFSETQ. V was trimmed by 4 bases and J by 8 bases, leaving 15 bases between them. The CDR3 runs 13 residues. CDR3 protein: CASSLGQRETQYF. The CDR3 bases are TGCGCCAGCAGCCTGGGACAGCGGGAAACCCAGTACTTC.

The chain is built from TRBV5-1 and TRBJ2-1; 10 bases agree with TRBD1. There are 15 residues in the CDR3. Looked up from germline, CDR1 is SGHRS and CDR2 is YFSETQ. V lost 4 bases and J lost 7; bases outside the gene matches: 8. For the CDR3, the DNA is TGCGCCAGCAGCGACCGGGACAGGGGACCGAATGAGCAGTTCTTC. It codes for CASSDRDRGPNEQFF.

The J gene is TRBJ2-7, the V gene TRBV19; D perhaps matches TRBD1 (5 bases). V lost 3 bases and J lost 5, with 11 bases in between. Germline CDR1 is LNHDA and CDR2 is SQIVND (reference sequence). The CDR3 has 13 residues. The CDR3 DNA reads as TGTGCCAGTAGTATTGTGCAGGGCCACGAGCAGTACTTC. Encoded protein: CASSIVQGHEQYF.

V is TRBV5-4 and J is TRBJ2-7, with TRBD1 matching 7 bases. The V gene's germline CDR1 is SGHNT and CDR2 YYREEE (reference sequence). The CDR3 length is 16 residues. After removal of 3 bases from V and 2 bases from J, the junction contained 11 bases not matched to a gene. CDR3 coding DNA: TGTGCCAGCAGCTGGGGGAGAGGGCAGGGGGCCTACGAGCAGTACTTC. Translating gives CASSWGRGQGAYEQYF.

The chain links TRBV11-3 to TRBJ2-5, with TRBD2 matching over 13 bases. Trimming took 1 base from V and 2 from J; bases not matched to a gene: 1. Germline V CDR1 and CDR2: SGHNT, YENEEA. The CDR3 runs to 16 residues. The CDR3 here is CASSLGGLAGQETQYF. The CDR3 DNA reads as TGTGCCAGCAGCTTAGGGGGACTAGCGGGACAAGAGACCCAGTACTTC.

The chain is built from TRBV13 and TRBJ2-1; the match to TRBD1 covers 8 bases. Germline CDR1 reads PRHDT; CDR2 reads FYEKMQ (reference sequence). The CDR3 is 16 residues long. With 3 bases clipped from V and 2 bases from J, the junction kept 6 bases outside the gene matches. The CDR3 nucleotides are TGTGCCAGCAGCTTCCTCGGACAGGGCGCCTACAATGAGCAGTTCTTC. This encodes CASSFLGQGAYNEQFF.

The chain employs TRBV15 and TRBJ2-1, with 8 bases identical to TRBD1. J was trimmed by 3 bases and V by 3 bases; bases with no gene match: 7. Per the germline V gene, CDR1 is LNHNV and CDR2 is YYDKDF (reference sequence). The CDR3 loop spans 16 amino acids. This chain's CDR3 is CATSSVTGDSYNEQFF. The DNA for the CDR3 is TGTGCCACCAGCAGTGTGACAGGGGATAGCTACAATGAGCAGTTCTTC.

V is TRBV6-1 and J is TRBJ2-5, with 7 positions matching TRBD1. From germline, CDR1 is MNHNS and CDR2 SASEGT. There are 15 residues in the CDR3. V was pared by 2 bases and J by 2 bases, with 5 bases of the junction left unmatched. CDR3 region: CASSEQGQRQETQYF. DNA for the CDR3: TGTGCCAGCAGTGAACAGGGACAGAGACAAGAGACCCAGTACTTC.

The chain joins TRBV28 to TRBJ1-4; D remains ambiguous. This CDR3 region has 10 residues. V was cut by 8 bases and J by 11 bases, with 9 bases left in between. From germline, CDR1 is MDHEN and CDR2 SYDVKM. The DNA of the CDR3 is TGTGCCAGCTCCGAAAAGAAACTGTTTTTT. Amino acid sequence: CASSEKKLFF. Full variable domain (missing parts from reference TRBV28 and TRBJ1-4): DVKVTQSSRYLVKRTGEKVFLECVQDMDHENMFWYRQDPGLGLRLIYFSYDVKMKEKGDIPEGYSVSREKKERFSLILESASTNQTSMYLCASSEKKLFFGSGTQLSVL.

The gene calls are TRBV12-3 or TRBV12-4 and TRBJ2-3; D unresolved. Trimming pared 5 bases from V and 7 bases from J, leaving 13 bases between. The CDR3 runs to 13 residues. In nucleotides, the CDR3 is TGTGCCAGCAGTGATACCCTCCGGAATACGCAGTATTTT. This codes for CASSDTLRNTQYF.

The chain recombines TRBV28 with TRBJ2-3, with D tentatively TRBD1 or TRBD2 (6 bases each). This CDR3 is 16 amino acids long. Trimming stripped 4 bases from V and 0 bases from J, with 14 bases between. The germline gives CDR1 MDHEN, CDR2 SYDVKM. DNA of the CDR3: TGTGCCAGCAGTTCACCCCGGGGGCCTAGCACAGATACGCAGTATTTT. Protein product: CASSSPRGPSTDTQYF.

V usage is TRBV28 and J usage is TRBJ2-5; TRBD1 matches at 8 bases. The CDR3 has 14 amino acids. CDR1 and CDR2 from the germline V gene are MDHEN and SYDVKM. Trimming at V came to 5 bases and at J to 5 bases, leaving 7 bases not matched to a gene. DNA of the CDR3: TGTGCCAGCAGTACCGACAGGGGTATGGAGACCCAGTACTTC. Its protein is CASSTDRGMETQYF.

The rearrangement joins TRBV12-3 or TRBV12-4 to TRBJ2-7; the match to TRBD2 covers 9 bases. Trimming cost V 6 bases and J 7 bases; bases outside gene matches: 7. CDR3 length equals 13 residues. CDR3 protein: CASSMTSGGEQYF. In nucleotides, the CDR3 is TGTGCCAGCAGCATGACTAGCGGAGGGGAGCAGTACTTC.

The genes are TRBV12-3 or TRBV12-4 and TRBJ1-2; D might be TRBD1 (5 bases). V was pared by 5 bases and J by 8 bases, with 15 bases between. This CDR3 contains 13 residues. DNA of the CDR3: TGTGCCAGCAGTCCGGGACTTTCTAAAGGCTACACCTTC. Encoded protein: CASSPGLSKGYTF.

The chain is built from TRBV7-9 and TRBJ1-1, with 8 bases lining up with TRBD1. Trimming cost V 4 bases and J 5 bases; bases outside gene matches: 6. CDR1 is SEHNR and CDR2 is FQNEAQ in the germline V gene (reference sequence). The CDR3 extends over 14 amino acids. The CDR3 nucleotides are TGTGCCAGCAGCTCGGACAGGGAGGGGACTGAAGCTTTCTTT. Encoded protein: CASSSDREGTEAFF.

V gene TRBV6-2 or TRBV6-3 combines with J gene TRBJ2-1; the D is unclear. Germline V gives CDR1 MNHEY, CDR2 SVGEGT. The CDR3 runs 12 residues. V lost 2 bases to trimming and J lost 4 bases, with 3 bases between them. CDR3 sequence reads: CASSYPYNEQFF. The CDR3 DNA follows: TGTGCCAGCAGTTACCCGTACAATGAGCAGTTCTTC.

This clone was seen only a few times. The chain is built from TRBV3-1 (or the pseudogene TRBV3-2) and TRBJ1-5; D call uncertain. Germline CDR1 LGHDT, CDR2 YNNKEL (reference sequence). Trimming cost V 1 base and J 2 bases, with 6 bases left between them. The CDR3 length is 14 residues. The CDR3 DNA is TGTGCCAGCAGCCAAGCGTCAGGCAATCAGCCCCAGCATTTT. Protein: CASSQASGNQPQHF.